The 18 T cell receptor beta chains below come from one sample, sequenced in a study of CD8 T cells in ankylosing spondylitis. TCRdb ran MiXCR on the 5' RACE reads and lists one entry per CDR3 protein. The sample yields roughly 130,000 distinct CDR3 sequences, 12% to 15% seen once. The sequencing sample was made of blood, either unsorted or a sorted T cell fraction (not recorded which). These TCRs come from a female donor with ankylosing spondylitis or in good health (not recorded which).

A few counts support this clonotype. The V and J genes are TRBV27 and TRBJ2-2; D is ambiguous. With 5 bases removed from V and 6 bases from J, the gap between germline ends came to 10 bases. This CDR3 contains 13 residues. CDR1 is MNHEY, CDR2 SMNVEV, per germline (reference sequence). CDR3 DNA sequence: TGTGCCAGCAGTCTTTTGTCCTCCGGGGAGCTGTTTTTT. Translating it yields CASSLLSSGELFF.

This clonotype appeared many times. V is TRBV2 and J is TRBJ1-1; D uncertain. V lost 7 bases and J lost 6, with 18 bases in between. The CDR3 spans 14 residues. Germline V gene lookup returns CDR1 SNHLY and CDR2 FYNNEI. CDR3 protein: CASIEDRPLAEAFF. The CDR3, as DNA: TGTGCCAGCATTGAGGACCGGCCATTGGCTGAAGCTTTCTTT.

On this clonotype: A clone one base away is much larger, so this may be a read error. V gene TRBV9 combines with J gene TRBJ2-5; TRBD2 aligns across 13 bases. The length of the CDR3 is 17 residues. Per the germline V gene, CDR1 is SGDLS and CDR2 is YYNGEE. The CDR3 DNA reads as TGTGCCAGCAGCCTCACGACTAGCGGGAGGTCGCAAGAGGCCCAGTACTTC. This sequence encodes CASSLTTSGRSQEAQYF. The variable domain in full, completed from reference TRBV9 and TRBJ2-5, reads DSGVTQTPKHLITATGQRVTLRCSPRSGDLSVYWYQQSLDQGLQFLIQYYNGEERAKGNILERFSAQQFPDLHSELNLSSLELGDSALYFCASSLTTSGRSQEAQYFGPGTRLLVL.

V gene TRBV12-3 or TRBV12-4 combines with J gene TRBJ2-3; 11 bases agree with TRBD2. V dropped 5 bases and J dropped 10; count of bases not matched to a gene: 11. This CDR3 region has 15 residues. CDR3 coding DNA: TGTGCCAGCAGTCTACCCCTAGCGGGAGGCAGGGCGCAGTATTTT. Protein sequence: CASSLPLAGGRAQYF.

The chain carries TRBV5-4 and TRBJ2-2; 9 bases are a match to TRBD2. The germline CDR1 and CDR2 sequences are SGHNT and YYREEE (reference sequence). The junction had 8 bases not matched to a gene; V was cut back by 3 bases and J by 5 bases. There are 16 residues in the CDR3. CDR3 protein: CASSSGTSLRTGELFF. In nucleotides, the CDR3 is TGTGCCAGCAGCTCTGGGACTAGCCTTCGAACCGGGGAGCTGTTTTTT.

About this clonotype: This may come from a read error, since a much larger clone is one base off. The DNA is left out, because the CDR3 cannot be placed on it with certainty; the CDR3 is given as TCRdb lists it. V is TRBV29-1 and J is TRBJ1-2. The CDR3 is 12 residues long, ends included. The germline V gene has CDR1 SQVTM and CDR2 ANQGSEA. The CDR3 loop reads CSVALGIYGYAF.

This clonotype has at least ten counts. The rearrangement uses TRBV20-1 and TRBJ2-1; no firm D call. Trimming stripped 3 bases from V and 0 bases from J, with 6 bases between. The CDR3 totals 13 residues. Germline V gene data show CDR1 as DFQATT and CDR2 as SNEGSKA (reference sequence). The CDR3 spells CSASWGSYNEQFF. CDR3 DNA: TGCAGTGCTAGCTGGGGCTCCTACAATGAGCAGTTCTTC.

The chain is built from TRBV20-1 and TRBJ1-2; 7 bases are a match to TRBD1. The CDR3 totals 17 residues. Germline loops: CDR1 DFQATT, CDR2 SNEGSKA (reference sequence). The CDR3 region has the DNA TGCACTGCCACAGAGACCCTAGACAGGGCCCAAAACTATGGCTACACCTTC. It is translated as CTATETLDRAQNYGYTF.

This clonotype was seen repeatedly, ten times or more. The CDR3 nucleotides read TGCAGTGCTAGAGGTGGGCGGGGGACCAGACAAGAGACCCAGTACTTC. Protein product: CSARGGRGTRQETQYF. The chain couples TRBV20-1 to TRBJ2-5; the match to TRBD2 covers 7 bases. The CDR3 spans 16 residues. V lost 1 base to trimming and J lost 2 bases; unmatched junction nucleotides: 10. The germline V gene encodes CDR1 DFQATT and CDR2 SNEGSKA (reference sequence).

The chain is built from TRBV11-2 and TRBJ2-1; 10 bases are a match to TRBD2. The CDR3 runs to 18 residues. The germline CDR1 and CDR2 sequences are SGHAT and FQNNGV. Germline trimming cut 5 bases from V and 0 bases from J; bases unmatched to any gene: 10. In nucleotides, the CDR3 is TGTGCCAGCAGCCCCAGACTAGCGGGTACGAGCTCCTACAATGAGCAGTTCTTC. Amino acid sequence: CASSPRLAGTSSYNEQFF.

The rearrangement joins TRBV11-2 to TRBJ2-7; a weak D match, TRBD2 (5 bases). CDR3 size: 15 residues. The germline V gene has CDR1 SGHAT and CDR2 FQNNGV. V was trimmed by 4 bases and J by 3 bases, leaving 16 bases between them. CDR3 amino acids: CASSSPGSLGYEQYF. In DNA form, the CDR3 reads TGTGCCAGCAGCTCCCCGGGATCCCTCGGCTACGAGCAGTACTTC.

This clonotype was detected ten times or more. The V gene is TRBV2, the J gene TRBJ2-1; D is ambiguous. The CDR3 totals 15 residues. Germline CDR1 and CDR2: SNHLY and FYNNEI. V was trimmed by 7 bases and J by 0 bases, leaving 13 bases between them. The CDR3 DNA reads TGTGCCAGCACGCCAGGTCAAAGCTCCTACAATGAGCAGTTCTTC. Translating it yields CASTPGQSSYNEQFF.

This clonotype came up many times. The chain combines TRBV5-1 with TRBJ1-4; TRBD1 might be the D (6 bases). CDR3 size: 15 residues. Germline values: CDR1 SGHRS, CDR2 YFSETQ. Trimming removed 4 bases at V and 4 bases at J, with 14 bases between. The DNA of the CDR3 is TGCGCCAGCAGCGTAACAGGGAGGGATAATGAAAAACTGTTTTTT. It yields the protein CASSVTGRDNEKLFF.

This clonotype was recorded a few times. This chain links TRBV5-1 with TRBJ2-7; 9 bases line up with TRBD1. This CDR3 has 16 amino acids. In germline, CDR1 is SGHRS, CDR2 YFSETQ. V lost 3 bases, J lost 5 bases, and 12 bases stayed unmatched. The CDR3 DNA follows: TGCGCCAGCAGCTCGGTAATCGGGACAGGGCAGAACGAGCAGTACTTC. As protein: CASSSVIGTGQNEQYF.

This clonotype was detected ten times or more. V and J are TRBV29-1 and TRBJ2-7, with D possibly being TRBD1 (6 bases). This CDR3 is 14 amino acids long. Trimming cost V 1 base and J 2 bases, with 12 bases left between them. CDR1 SQVTM and CDR2 ANQGSEA come from the germline V gene. The chain's CDR3 is CSVEVPGHPYEQYF. CDR3 coding DNA: TGCAGCGTTGAAGTGCCGGGACACCCCTACGAGCAGTACTTC.

In this sample, this clonotype turned up many times. The chain links TRBV5-1 to TRBJ1-1; no definite D call. Trimming left V 4 bases short and J 1 base short, with 14 bases between. Germline-derived CDR1 and CDR2 are SGHRS and YFSETQ. This CDR3 has 15 residues. CDR3 nucleotide sequence: TGCGCCAGCAGCGTAGTCGGGTACTCGAACACTGAAGCTTTCTTT. Amino acid sequence: CASSVVGYSNTEAFF.

This chain joins TRBV20-1 and TRBJ1-5, with a tentative D call TRBD1 (5 bases). The V and J ends lost 5 bases and 4 bases respectively, with 9 bases between them. In germline, CDR1 is DFQATT, CDR2 SNEGSKA (reference sequence). The CDR3 spans 12 residues. The CDR3 loop reads CSARQPNQPQHF. CDR3 bases: TGCAGTGCTCGACAGCCTAATCAGCCCCAGCATTTT.

The chain employs TRBV12-3 or TRBV12-4 and TRBJ1-2, with a tentative D call TRBD1 (6 bases). The CDR3 sequence is 16 residues long. Trimming pared 2 bases from V and 5 bases from J, leaving 18 bases between. CDR3 protein: CASSLRGGTVGYGYTF. In DNA, the CDR3 is TGTGCCAGCAGTTTAAGGGGGGGGACGGTGGGATATGGCTACACCTTC.